This T cell receptor (beta chain) was identified during a study of T-cell reconstitution after alpha-beta-depleted transplantation in children. Note on this clonotype: The target antigen is unknown.

Unique molecular identifiers featured in how the TCRbeta library was prepared. TCRdb re-derived calls from the PCR reads in MiXCR, one entry per CDR3 protein. The sample lists 250,000 to 400,000 distinct CDR3 sequences; over 20% were seen once. General study results and limits: Several hundred expanded graft clones reportedly were the source of alpha-beta T cells about two months after transplant. Newly generated T cells supplied most T-cell counts and diversity one year post-transplant. Some patients owed their high day-60 TCRbeta diversity to surviving recipient T cells and thymic progenitors.

V lost 0 bases to trimming and J lost 5 bases, with 8 bases between them. This CDR3 region has 13 residues. Germline V gene lookup returns CDR1 SGHRS and CDR2 YFSETQ. This specimen consisted of PBMCs, mostly from graft donor cells, obtained 180 days after TCRalphabeta/CD19-depleted stem cell transplant. The chain is built from TRBV5-1 and TRBJ1-2, with a possible D match to TRBD1 (6 bases). The sequence was obtained from a male patient younger than 18 who had a stem cell transplant for acute lymphoblastic leukemia, so the T cells may come from the graft donor. Written as DNA, the CDR3 is TGCGCCAGCAGCTTGGGGACAGAGTATGGCTACACCTTC. Amino acids: CASSLGTEYGYTF.